A selection of T cell receptor beta chains follows, all from one sample in a study of blood T cell repertoires in COVID-19. The protocol was immunoSEQ multiplex PCR, while the TCRdb copy is restricted to in-frame clones and leaves out a portion. The sample records about 300,000 clones, around 88% being singletons. Sequenced sample: peripheral blood. These receptors were collected from a woman under 40 who had recovered from COVID-19. Both conserved end residues are part of each CDR3. D genes are given only for firm matches. The size of a clone is reported for some rows only, either as once, few or many, or as a class for expanded clones.

abundance,d_gene,j_gene,v_gene,CDR3aa,CDR3nt
.,.,TRBJ1-4,TRBV11-2,CASRTGGFTEKLFF,TGTGCCAGCAGGACGGGAGGGTTTACTGAAAAACTGTTTTTT
.,TRBD2,TRBJ2-7,TRBV27,CASSSIAGGSNPLGEQYF,TGTGCCAGCAGTTCGATAGCGGGGGGTTCCAACCCCCTCGGCGAGCAGTACTTC
.,.,TRBJ2-7,TRBV24-1,CATSAGSYEQYF,TGTGCCACCAGTGCGGGTTCCTACGAGCAGTACTTC
.,TRBD1,TRBJ1-5,TRBV28,CASKEGDRGLQPQHF,TGTGCCAGTAAAGAGGGGGACAGGGGGCTTCAGCCCCAGCATTTT
.,.,TRBJ2-1,TRBV7-6,CASSSPSVSLSYNEQFF,TGTGCCAGCAGCTCCCCCAGCGTGAGTCTCTCCTACAATGAGCAGTTCTTC
once,TRBD1,TRBJ1-4,TRBV7-9,CASSLVAGGKLFF,TGTGCCAGCAGCTTAGTGGCAGGGGGAAAACTGTTTTTT
.,.,TRBJ1-1,TRBV12-3/TRBV12-4,CASSSTTYTEAFF,TGTGCCAGCAGTTCTACCACTTACACTGAAGCTTTCTTT
.,TRBD1,TRBJ2-1,TRBV7-9,CASSGDRQGADEQFF,TGTGCCAGCAGCGGCGACAGGCAGGGGGCCGATGAGCAGTTCTTC
.,.,TRBJ2-2,TRBV3-1/TRBV3-2,CASSMTRESGELFF,TGTGCCAGCAGCATGACTAGGGAGTCCGGGGAGCTGTTTTTT
.,.,TRBJ1-3,TRBV5-1,CASSLDWASSGNTIYF,TGCGCCAGCAGCTTGGATTGGGCCAGCTCTGGAAACACCATATATTTT
.,.,TRBJ2-3,TRBV2,CASSEGRRDTQYF,TGTGCCAGCAGTGAGGGCCGACGAGATACGCAGTATTTT
.,.,TRBJ1-3,TRBV4-3,CASSQDLSDTIYF,TGCGCCAGCAGCCAAGATTTGTCGGACACCATATATTTT
few,.,TRBJ2-7,TRBV7-9,CASSSSWPGDSYEQYF,TGTGCCAGCAGCTCAAGCTGGCCAGGGGACTCCTACGAGCAGTACTTC
.,.,TRBJ2-5,TRBV27,CASSSTVSGETQYF,TGTGCCAGCAGTTCCACCGTGAGTGGAGAGACCCAGTACTTC
.,.,TRBJ2-5,TRBV7-7,CASSLDPQVETQYF,TGTGCCAGCAGCTTAGACCCCCAGGTGGAGACCCAGTACTTC
.,TRBD2,TRBJ2-1,TRBV28,CASSSIAGAFNEQFF,TGTGCCAGCAGCTCCATAGCGGGGGCCTTCAATGAGCAGTTCTTC
.,.,TRBJ1-2,TRBV29-1,CSVDGSGVNYGYTF,TGCAGCGTTGATGGGTCAGGGGTTAACTATGGCTACACCTTC
few,.,TRBJ2-3,TRBV2,CASSAEQGDTQYF,TGTGCCAGCAGCGCCGAACAGGGAGATACGCAGTATTTT
once,.,TRBJ2-1,TRBV27,CASRPLLADEQFF,TGTGCCAGCAGACCCCTACTAGCTGATGAGCAGTTCTTC
.,TRBD2,TRBJ2-7,TRBV5-1,CASSTGGASSYEQYF,TGCGCCAGCAGCACGGGGGGGGCGAGCTCCTACGAGCAGTACTTC
.,TRBD2,TRBJ2-5,TRBV5-8,CASSPGEGLAAVETQYF,TGTGCCAGCAGCCCGGGGGAGGGACTAGCGGCTGTGGAGACCCAGTACTTC
.,TRBD1,TRBJ1-1,TRBV5-4,CASSLEQGRSTEAFF,TGTGCCAGCAGCTTGGAACAGGGGCGTAGCACTGAAGCTTTCTTT
.,TRBD1,TRBJ1-3,TRBV18,CASSHGQGATGNTIYF,TGTGCCAGCTCCCACGGACAGGGGGCGACCGGAAACACCATATATTTT
.,.,TRBJ1-5,TRBV28,CASSTSGFYQPQHF,TGTGCCAGCAGTACATCGGGGTTCTATCAGCCCCAGCATTTT
.,TRBD1,TRBJ1-6,TRBV6-6,CASSNAGQGGSPLHF,TGTGCCAGCAGCAACGCGGGACAGGGAGGTTCACCCCTCCACTTT
.,.,TRBJ2-7,TRBV4-2,CASSQDHGEQYF,TGTGCCAGCAGCCAAGATCACGGGGAGCAGTACTTC
few,TRBD2,TRBJ2-5,TRBV2,CASKGLAGGEETQYF,TGTGCCAGCAAGGGACTAGCGGGGGGCGAAGAGACCCAGTACTTC
.,TRBD2,TRBJ2-1,TRBV19,CASSIGLAGDNEQFF,TGTGCCAGTAGTATAGGCCTAGCGGGGGACAATGAGCAGTTCTTC
.,.,TRBJ2-5,TRBV7-2,CASSLLMGSEETQYF,TGTGCCAGCAGCTTGCTTATGGGTAGCGAGGAGACCCAGTACTTC
few,TRBD1,TRBJ2-1,TRBV4-1,CASSRGQGRNNEQFF,TGCGCCAGCAGCCGCGGACAGGGACGAAACAATGAGCAGTTCTTC
.,TRBD2,TRBJ2-1,TRBV24-1,CATSAPDSGGPRYYNEQFF,TGTGCCACCAGCGCCCCCGATAGCGGGGGGCCGCGATACTACAATGAGCAGTTCTTC
.,TRBD2,TRBJ2-1,TRBV2,CASSVGRGAYNEQFF,TGTGCCAGCAGTGTCGGGCGGGGGGCCTACAATGAGCAGTTCTTC
.,.,TRBJ1-3,TRBV18,CASSPWTDASGNTIYF,TGTGCCAGCTCACCATGGACAGACGCCTCTGGAAACACCATATATTTT
.,TRBD1,TRBJ2-7,TRBV2,CASPRAGQGALGEQYF,TGTGCCAGCCCGCGAGCGGGACAGGGGGCGTTGGGCGAGCAGTACTTC
.,TRBD2,TRBJ2-7,TRBV6-6,CASSPLSPRGLAGRYEQYF,TGTGCCAGCAGTCCCTTAAGCCCTCGCGGGCTAGCGGGTCGTTACGAGCAGTACTTC
.,.,TRBJ1-1,TRBV18,CASSPGERGGLTEAFF,TGTGCCAGCTCACCTGGGGAACGTGGGGGACTCACTGAAGCTTTCTTT
.,.,TRBJ2-2,TRBV7-9,CASSLGETNTGELFF,TGTGCCAGCAGCTTAGGAGAAACGAACACCGGGGAGCTGTTTTTT
.,.,TRBJ2-7,TRBV11-1,CASSPAAFSYEQYF,TGTGCCAGCAGCCCGGCGGCCTTTTCCTACGAGCAGTACTTC
.,TRBD1,TRBJ1-5,TRBV4-1,CASSQADRDNQPQHF,TGCGCCAGCAGCCAGGCGGACAGGGACAATCAGCCCCAGCATTTT
.,.,TRBJ1-2,TRBV28,CASSQYTGKGEGYTF,TGTGCCAGCAGTCAATACACAGGGAAAGGAGAAGGCTACACCTTC
.,.,TRBJ1-2,TRBV9,CASSVGGRGMGYTF,TGTGCCAGCAGCGTAGGAGGCAGGGGCATGGGCTACACCTTC
few,TRBD1,TRBJ1-5,TRBV5-8,CASSLGQGRQPQHF,TGTGCCAGCAGCTTGGGACAGGGTCGTCAGCCCCAGCATTTT
.,.,TRBJ1-4,TRBV9,CASSTGQLNEKLFF,TGTGCCAGCAGTACAGGACAGTTAAATGAAAAACTGTTTTTT
.,.,TRBJ1-1,TRBV10-3,CAISDPQGRTEAFF,TGTGCCATCAGTGATCCACAGGGACGGACTGAAGCTTTCTTT
.,TRBD1,TRBJ1-4,TRBV7-6,CASSLDRKNRGVREKLFF,TGTGCCAGCAGCTTAGACCGGAAAAACAGGGGGGTACGAGAAAAACTGTTTTTT
.,.,TRBJ1-4,TRBV30,CAWGRQDEKLFF,TGTGCCTGGGGCAGACAGGATGAAAAACTGTTTTTT
.,.,TRBJ2-1,TRBV5-8,CASSSPEGPFSYNEQFF,TGTGCCAGCAGCTCCCCCGAGGGCCCCTTCTCCTACAATGAGCAGTTCTTC